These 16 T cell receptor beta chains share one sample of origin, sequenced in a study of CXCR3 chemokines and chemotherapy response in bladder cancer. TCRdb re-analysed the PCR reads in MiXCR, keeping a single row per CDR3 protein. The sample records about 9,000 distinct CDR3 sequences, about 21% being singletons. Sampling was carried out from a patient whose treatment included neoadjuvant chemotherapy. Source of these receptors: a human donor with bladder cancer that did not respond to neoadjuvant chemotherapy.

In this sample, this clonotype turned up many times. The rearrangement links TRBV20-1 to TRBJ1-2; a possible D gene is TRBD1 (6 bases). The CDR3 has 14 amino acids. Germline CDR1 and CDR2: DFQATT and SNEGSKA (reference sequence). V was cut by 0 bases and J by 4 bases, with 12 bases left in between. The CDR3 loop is CSARDPRGGYGYTF. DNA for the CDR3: TGCAGTGCTAGAGACCCCCGAGGGGGCTATGGCTACACCTTC.

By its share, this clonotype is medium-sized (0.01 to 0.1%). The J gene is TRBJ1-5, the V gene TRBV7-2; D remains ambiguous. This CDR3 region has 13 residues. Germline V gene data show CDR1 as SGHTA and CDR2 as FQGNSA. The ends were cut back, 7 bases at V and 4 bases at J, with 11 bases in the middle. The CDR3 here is CASTPGPNQPQHF. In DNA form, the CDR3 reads TGTGCCAGCACCCCGGGTCCGAATCAGCCCCAGCATTTT.

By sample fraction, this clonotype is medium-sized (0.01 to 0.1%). CDR3 nucleotide sequence: TGTGCCAGCAGTTACTCTGACTCCAAGGGGTCACCCCTCCACTTT. Protein: CASSYSDSKGSPLHF. The chain combines TRBV6-5 with TRBJ1-6; tentative D call: TRBD1 (5 bases). CDR1 MNHEY and CDR2 SVGAGI come from the germline V gene. Trimming removed 0 bases from V and 10 bases from J, with 13 bases in between. The CDR3 contains 15 residues.

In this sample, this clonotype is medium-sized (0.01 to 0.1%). The CDR3 is CASSPRTGQGPGGYTF. The CDR3, as DNA: TGTGCCAGCTCACCCCGGACGGGACAGGGCCCGGGAGGCTACACCTTC. The chain links TRBV18 to TRBJ1-2; 9 bases line up with TRBD1. Trimming removed 3 bases from V and 8 bases from J; junction bases left unmatched: 13. The CDR3 sequence is 16 residues long. The germline V gene encodes CDR1 KGHSH and CDR2 LQKENI.

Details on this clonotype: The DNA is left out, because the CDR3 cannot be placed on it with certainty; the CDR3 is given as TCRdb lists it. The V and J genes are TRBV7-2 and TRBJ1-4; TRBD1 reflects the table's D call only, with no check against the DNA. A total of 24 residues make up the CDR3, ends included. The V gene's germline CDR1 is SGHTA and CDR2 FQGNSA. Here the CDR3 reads CASTNQTSMYLCASGQGSGEKLFF.

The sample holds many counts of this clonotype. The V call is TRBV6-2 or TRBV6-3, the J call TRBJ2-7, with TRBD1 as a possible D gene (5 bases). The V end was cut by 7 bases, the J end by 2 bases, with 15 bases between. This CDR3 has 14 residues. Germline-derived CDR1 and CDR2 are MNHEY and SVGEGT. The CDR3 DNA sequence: TGTGCCAGCACCAAGCCAGGGCCCCCCTACGAGCAGTACTTC. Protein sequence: CASTKPGPPYEQYF.

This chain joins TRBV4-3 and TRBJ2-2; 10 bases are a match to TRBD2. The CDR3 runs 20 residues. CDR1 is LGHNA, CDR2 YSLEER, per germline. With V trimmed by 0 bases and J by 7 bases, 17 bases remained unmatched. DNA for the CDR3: TGCGCCAGCAGCCAAGACCTATTAGCGGCAGCGGGGGGGCTTGGCGGGGAGCTGTTTTTT. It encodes CASSQDLLAAAGGLGGELFF.

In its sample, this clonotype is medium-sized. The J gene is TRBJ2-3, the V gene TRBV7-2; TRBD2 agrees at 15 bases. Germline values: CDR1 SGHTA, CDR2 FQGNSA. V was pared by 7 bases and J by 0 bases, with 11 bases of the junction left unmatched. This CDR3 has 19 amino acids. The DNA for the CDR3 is TGTGCCAGCACCTCTTTGAGGACTAGCGGGGGGGCCAGCACAGATACGCAGTATTTT. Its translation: CASTSLRTSGGASTDTQYF.

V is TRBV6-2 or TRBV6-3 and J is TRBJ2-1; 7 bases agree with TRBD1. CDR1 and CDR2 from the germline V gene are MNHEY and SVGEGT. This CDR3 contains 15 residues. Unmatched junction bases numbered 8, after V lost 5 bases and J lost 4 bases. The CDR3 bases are TGTGCCAGCAGTCCCACGGCAGGGGGATACAATGAGCAGTTCTTC. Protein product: CASSPTAGGYNEQFF.

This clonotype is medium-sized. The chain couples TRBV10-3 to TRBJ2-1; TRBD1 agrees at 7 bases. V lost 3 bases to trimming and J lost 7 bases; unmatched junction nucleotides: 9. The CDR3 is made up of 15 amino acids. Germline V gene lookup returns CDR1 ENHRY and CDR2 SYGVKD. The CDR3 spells CAISEEGGALNEQFF. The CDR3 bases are TGTGCCATCAGTGAAGAAGGGGGCGCATTAAATGAGCAGTTCTTC.

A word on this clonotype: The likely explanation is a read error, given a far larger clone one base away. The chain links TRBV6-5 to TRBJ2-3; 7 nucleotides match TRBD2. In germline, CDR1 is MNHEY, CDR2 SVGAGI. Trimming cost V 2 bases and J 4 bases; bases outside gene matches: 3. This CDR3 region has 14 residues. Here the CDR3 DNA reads TGTGCCAGCAGTTACGGACTAGTGGCAGATACGCAGTATTTT. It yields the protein CASSYGLVADTQYF.

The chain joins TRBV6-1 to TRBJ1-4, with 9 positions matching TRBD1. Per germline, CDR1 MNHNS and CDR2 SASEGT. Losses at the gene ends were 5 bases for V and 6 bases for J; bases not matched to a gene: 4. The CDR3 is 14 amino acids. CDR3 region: CASSQDRGDEKLFF. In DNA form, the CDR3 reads TGTGCCAGCAGTCAGGACAGGGGAGATGAAAAACTGTTTTTT.

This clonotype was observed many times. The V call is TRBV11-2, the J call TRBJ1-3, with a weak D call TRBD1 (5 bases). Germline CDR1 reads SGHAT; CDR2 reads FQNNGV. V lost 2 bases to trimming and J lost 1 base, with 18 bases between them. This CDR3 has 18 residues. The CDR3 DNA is TGTGCCAGCAGCTTACGGGTCCGGGACTCTGTATCTGGAAACACCATATATTTT. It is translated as CASSLRVRDSVSGNTIYF.

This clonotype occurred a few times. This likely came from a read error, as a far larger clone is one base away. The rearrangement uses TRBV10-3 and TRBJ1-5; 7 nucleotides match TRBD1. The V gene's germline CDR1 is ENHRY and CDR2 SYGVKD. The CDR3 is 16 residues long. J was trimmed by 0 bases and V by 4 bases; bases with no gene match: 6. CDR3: CAISGTGLDSNQPQHF. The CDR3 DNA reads TGTGCCATCAGTGGGACAGGCCTAGATAGCAATCAGCCCCAGCATTTT.

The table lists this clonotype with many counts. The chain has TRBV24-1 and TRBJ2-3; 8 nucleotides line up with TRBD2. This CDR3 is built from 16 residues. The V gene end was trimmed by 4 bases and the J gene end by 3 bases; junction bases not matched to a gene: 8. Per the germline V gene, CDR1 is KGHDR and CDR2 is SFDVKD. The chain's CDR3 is CATSESVGLGTDTQYF. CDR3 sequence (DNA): TGTGCCACCAGTGAGAGTGTGGGACTAGGGACAGATACGCAGTATTTT.

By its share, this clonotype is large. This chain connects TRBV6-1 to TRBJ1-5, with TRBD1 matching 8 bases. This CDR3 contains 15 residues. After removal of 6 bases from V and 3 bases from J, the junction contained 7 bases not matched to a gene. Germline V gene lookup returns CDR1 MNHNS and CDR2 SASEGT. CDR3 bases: TGTGCCAGCAGATCGACAGGGGTGACCAATCAGCCCCAGCATTTT. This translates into CASRSTGVTNQPQHF.